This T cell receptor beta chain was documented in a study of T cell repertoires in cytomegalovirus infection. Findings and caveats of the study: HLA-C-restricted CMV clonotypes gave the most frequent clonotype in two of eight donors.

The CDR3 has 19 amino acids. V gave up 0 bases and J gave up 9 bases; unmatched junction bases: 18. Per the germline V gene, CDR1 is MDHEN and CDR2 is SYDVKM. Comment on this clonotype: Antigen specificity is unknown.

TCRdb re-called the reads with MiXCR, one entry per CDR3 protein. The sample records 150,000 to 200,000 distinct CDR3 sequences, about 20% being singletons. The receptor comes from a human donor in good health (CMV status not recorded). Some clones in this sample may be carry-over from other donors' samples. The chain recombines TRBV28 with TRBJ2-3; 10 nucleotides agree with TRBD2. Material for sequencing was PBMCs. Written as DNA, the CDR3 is TGTGCCAGCAGTTTATGGGTAGCGGGAGGACGGAGGACGTCGGGGACGCAGTATTTT. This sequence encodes CASSLWVAGGRRTSGTQYF.